The next 20 T cell receptor beta chains were all read from a single sample in a study of identical twins' blood T cells. TCRdb redid the calling of the 5' RACE reads with MiXCR, one entry per CDR3 protein. The sample records a few hundred thousand distinct CDR3 sequences, about 28% being singletons. The sample was PBMCs. Receptors were obtained from a woman aged 18 to 49 in good health.

The chain is built from TRBV7-8 and TRBJ1-1; D is ambiguous. CDR3 length: 15 residues. Looked up from germline, CDR1 is SGHVS and CDR2 is FQNEAQ. With 0 bases removed from V and 1 base from J, the gap between germline ends came to 9 bases. For the CDR3, the DNA is TGTGCCAGCAGCTTAGCGGGGAACAGGAACACTGAAGCTTTCTTT. It specifies CASSLAGNRNTEAFF.

The V and J genes are TRBV5-6 and TRBJ1-3, with no clear D. CDR1 is SGHDT and CDR2 is YYEEEE in the germline V gene. The V end was cut by 0 bases, the J end by 7 bases, with 20 bases between. The length of the CDR3 is 17 residues. The CDR3 is CASSLGPHEELGNTIYF. The CDR3 coding sequence is TGTGCCAGCAGCTTGGGACCCCACGAAGAATTGGGTAACACCATATATTTT.

The chain has TRBV27 and TRBJ2-1; D is undetermined. The CDR3 consists of 13 residues. Trimming stripped 7 bases from V and 8 bases from J, with 15 bases between. Looked up from germline, CDR1 is MNHEY and CDR2 is SMNVEV (reference sequence). Here the CDR3 reads CASKSSDGHEQFF. The CDR3 DNA follows: TGTGCCAGCAAATCGTCAGACGGACATGAGCAGTTCTTC.

This clonotype has a handful of counts. The rearrangement uses TRBV27 and TRBJ1-4; tentatively, D is TRBD1 (6 bases). The CDR3 totals 14 residues. The V end lost 5 bases, the J end lost 7 bases, and 14 bases lay between the germline ends. Germline CDR1 MNHEY, CDR2 SMNVEV (reference sequence). CDR3 nucleotide sequence: TGTGCCAGCAGTCCAACAGGGTGGTTTGAAAAACTGTTTTTT. Amino acid sequence: CASSPTGWFEKLFF.

The J gene is TRBJ1-5, the V gene TRBV6-1; 7 bases are a match to TRBD1. The length of the CDR3 is 13 residues. Germline values: CDR1 MNHNS, CDR2 SASEGT. Trimming at V came to 7 bases and at J to 5 bases, leaving 5 bases not matched to a gene. The CDR3 region has the DNA TGTGCCAGCACCGGGACAGCCCATCAGCCCCAGCATTTT. It codes for CASTGTAHQPQHF.

CDR3 DNA: TGCGCCAGCAGCTCGGGACAGGAGAGCACAGATACGCAGTATTTT. Translating gives CASSSGQESTDTQYF. The V and J genes are TRBV5-1 and TRBJ2-3; 8 positions match TRBD1. With 3 bases clipped from V and 0 bases from J, the junction kept 3 bases outside the gene matches. There are 15 residues in the CDR3. Germline V gives CDR1 SGHRS, CDR2 YFSETQ.

Note on this clonotype: A much bigger clone sits one base away, suggesting this may be a read error. V and J are TRBV20-1 and TRBJ2-3; 7 nucleotides align to TRBD2. This CDR3 region has 15 residues. Germline loops: CDR1 DFQATT, CDR2 SNEGSKA (reference sequence). The CDR3 is CSVENGGGGTDAQYF. DNA of the CDR3: TGCAGTGTCGAAAATGGGGGGGGAGGTACAGATGCGCAGTATTTT.

In its sample, this clonotype was seen a few times. The junction differs from germline at one of its ends, possibly a read error. V gene TRBV29-1 combines with J gene TRBJ2-5; D remains unclear. The CDR3 has 12 amino acids. Germline V lookup: CDR1 SQVTM, CDR2 ANQGSEA. CDR3 nucleotide sequence: TGCAGCGCTTACACGGACCAGGAGACCCAGTACTTC. This codes for CSAYTDQETQYF.

The rearrangement uses TRBV6-2 or TRBV6-3 and TRBJ2-1, with D perhaps matching TRBD2 (6 bases). Trimming removed 0 bases at V and 3 bases at J, with 12 bases between. The CDR3 runs to 16 residues. Germline V gene data show CDR1 as MNHEY and CDR2 as SVGEGT. The CDR3 DNA reads TGTGCCAGCAGTTACTCTGGGCGGGGTTTCTACAATGAGCAGTTCTTC. It specifies CASSYSGRGFYNEQFF.

This rearrangement joins TRBV29-1 to TRBJ1-2; TRBD1 might be the D (5 bases). With 4 bases removed from V and 6 bases from J, the gap between germline ends came to 12 bases. Germline V CDR1 and CDR2: SQVTM, ANQGSEA. The CDR3 consists of 12 residues. The CDR3 region is CSVGPGTDGYTF. Here the CDR3 DNA reads TGCAGCGTTGGGCCGGGGACGGATGGCTACACCTTC. The entire variable domain, with the rest obtained from reference TRBV29-1 and TRBJ1-2, is as follows: SAVISQKPSRDICQRGTSLTIQCQVDSQVTMMFWYRQQPGQSLTLIATANQGSEATYESGFVIDKFPISRPNLTFSTLTVSNMSPEDSSIYLCSVGPGTDGYTFGSGTRLTVV.

This clonotype has ten or more counts. The V and J genes are TRBV5-1 and TRBJ2-1, with TRBD2 identical over 7 bases. The V segment lost 4 bases and the J segment 0 bases; nucleotides outside the gene matches: 4. Germline CDR1 reads SGHRS; CDR2 reads YFSETQ. The CDR3 spans 15 residues. CDR3 DNA sequence: TGCGCCAGCAGCCCAAGCGGGATCTCCTACAATGAGCAGTTCTTC. Translation gives CASSPSGISYNEQFF.

The chain uses TRBV30 and TRBJ1-4; TRBD1 aligns across 8 bases. Germline V gene lookup returns CDR1 GTSNPN and CDR2 SVGIG (reference sequence). The CDR3 has 13 residues. V was pared by 5 bases and J by 14 bases, with 13 bases of the junction left unmatched. This CDR3 reads CAWARDRQERLFF. The CDR3 DNA follows: TGTGCCTGGGCCCGGGACAGGCAAGAACGGCTGTTTTTT.

The chain combines TRBV5-1 with TRBJ2-7; TRBD2 aligns across 13 bases. Trimming at V came to 0 bases and at J to 5 bases, leaving 5 bases not matched to a gene. The CDR3 totals 16 residues. Germline CDR1 SGHRS, CDR2 YFSETQ. CDR3 in DNA: TGCGCCAGCAGCTTGGTGACTAGCGGGAGGATCAACGAGCAGTACTTC. It specifies CASSLVTSGRINEQYF.

Only a few counts were recorded for this clonotype. The rearrangement links TRBV7-2 to TRBJ1-2; D call uncertain. CDR1 is SGHTA and CDR2 is FQGNSA in the germline V gene. The CDR3 consists of 14 residues. The V end lost 4 bases, the J end lost 4 bases, and 13 bases lay between the germline ends. The CDR3: CASSYGFPVYGYTF. The CDR3, as DNA: TGTGCCAGCAGCTACGGTTTCCCGGTCTATGGCTACACCTTC.

This clonotype was found a few times. The chain employs TRBV7-6 and TRBJ2-1, with D unresolved. The CDR3 has 13 amino acids. Germline CDR1 reads SGHVS; CDR2 reads FNYEAQ. V lost 5 bases and J 7 bases, leaving 12 bases between the germline ends. The CDR3 DNA is TGTGCCAGCAGCAAAACACGCGAGAATGAGCAGTTCTTC. Protein: CASSKTRENEQFF.

This clonotype was counted only a few times. The chain joins TRBV20-1 to TRBJ1-1; tentatively, D is TRBD1 (6 bases). Germline lookup yields CDR1 DFQATT and CDR2 SNEGSKA (reference sequence). Trimming left V 6 bases short and J 6 bases short, with 14 bases between. The CDR3 contains 12 residues. CDR3 DNA sequence: TGCAGTGCAACACAGGGTAGGGCTGAAGCTTTCTTT. Encoded protein: CSATQGRAEAFF.

V is TRBV6-1 and J is TRBJ1-1; the D is unclear. Germline loops: CDR1 MNHNS, CDR2 SASEGT. Trimming left V 10 bases short and J 3 bases short, with 9 bases between. The CDR3 loop spans 11 amino acids. CDR3 nucleotide sequence: TGTGCCACCGATGGGGACACTGAAGCTTTCTTT. Translating it yields CATDGDTEAFF.

The chain carries TRBV4-2 and TRBJ2-1; D is ambiguous. Germline V lookup: CDR1 LGHNA, CDR2 YNFKEQ. V was pared by 0 bases and J by 0 bases, with 12 bases between. The CDR3 sequence is 17 residues long. CDR3 sequence (DNA): TGTGCCAGCAGCCAAGATCCCGCGCCCAGCTCCTACAATGAGCAGTTCTTC. It codes for CASSQDPAPSSYNEQFF.

This clonotype was seen ten or more times. CDR3 in DNA: TGCGCCAGCAGCTCTGGACTAAACTATGGCTACACCTTC. This sequence encodes CASSSGLNYGYTF. The rearrangement links TRBV5-1 to TRBJ1-2; no clear D gene. V was pared by 3 bases and J by 2 bases, with 8 bases between. Germline assignment: CDR1 SGHRS and CDR2 YFSETQ. The CDR3 has 13 residues. Full variable domain (rest looked up from reference TRBV5-1 and TRBJ1-2): KAGVTQTPRYLIKTRGQQVTLSCSPISGHRSVSWYQQTPGQGLQFLFEYFSETQRNKGNFPGRFSGRQFSNSRSEMNVSTLELGDSALYLCASSSGLNYGYTFGSGTRLTVV.

V is TRBV24-1 and J is TRBJ2-3; the D gene is possibly TRBD2 (5 bases). Trimming stripped 0 bases from V and 4 bases from J, with 7 bases between. The germline V gene encodes CDR1 KGHDR and CDR2 SFDVKD. This CDR3 spans 14 amino acids. This CDR3 reads CATSDLTRPDTQYF. As DNA, the CDR3 is TGTGCCACCAGTGATTTGACTAGACCAGATACGCAGTATTTT.